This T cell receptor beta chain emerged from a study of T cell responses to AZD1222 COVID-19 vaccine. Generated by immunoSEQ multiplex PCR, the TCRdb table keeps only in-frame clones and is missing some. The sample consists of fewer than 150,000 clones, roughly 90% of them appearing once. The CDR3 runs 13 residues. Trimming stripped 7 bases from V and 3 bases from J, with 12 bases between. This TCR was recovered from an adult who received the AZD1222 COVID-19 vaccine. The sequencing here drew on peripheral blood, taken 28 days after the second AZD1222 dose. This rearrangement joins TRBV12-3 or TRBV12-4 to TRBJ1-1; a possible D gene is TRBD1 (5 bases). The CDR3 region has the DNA TGTGCCAGCACCATTCGGGGGGACACTGAAGCTTTCTTT. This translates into CASTIRGDTEAFF.